The 23 T cell receptor beta chains below were found in one sample sequenced in a study of beta chain features in type 1 diabetes. Regarding the study as a whole: Moderate yet significant TCRB CDR3 shortening was seen in Type 1 diabetes patients in all four CD4+ subsets.

Expressed TCRB transcripts were sequenced because the isolated RNA had all been reverse transcribed beforehand. Using immunoSEQ multiplex PCR, the repertoire was profiled, and TCRdb retains in-frame clones only, with some absent. The data contain 300,000 to 350,000 clones, 13% of them singletons. These receptors' targets are unknown. Sequencing was carried out using naive CD4+ T cells from blood. These TCRs come from a young woman with type 1 diabetes.

This clone showed up just a few times. The J gene is TRBJ2-5, the V gene TRBV10-3, with 9 bases fitting TRBD2. The trim removed 4 bases at V and 5 bases at J, leaving 11 bases unmatched. The CDR3 spans 16 residues. Germline loops: CDR1 ENHRY, CDR2 SYGVKD. The CDR3 loop is CAISGQLAGVGETQYF. In DNA form, the CDR3 reads TGTGCCATCAGTGGTCAGTTAGCGGGAGTAGGCGAGACCCAGTACTTC.

V is TRBV11-2 and J is TRBJ1-2; weak D call: TRBD1 (5 bases). Germline assignment: CDR1 SGHAT and CDR2 FQNNGV. The CDR3 is 17 amino acids. V lost 4 bases to trimming and J lost 4 bases, with 22 bases between them. CDR3 sequence reads: CASSSRTLGREGYGYTF. In DNA, the CDR3 is TGTGCCAGCAGCTCGAGGACATTAGGGCGGGAAGGCTATGGCTACACCTTC.

In this sample, this clone turned up a few times. The rearrangement uses TRBV11-2 and TRBJ2-1; TRBD1 agrees at 8 bases. The germline V gene encodes CDR1 SGHAT and CDR2 FQNNGV. V shed 5 bases and J 5 bases; nucleotides not matched to a gene: 5. The CDR3 runs 14 residues. CDR3 protein: CASSPRQGHNEQFF. DNA for the CDR3: TGTGCCAGCAGCCCACGACAGGGGCACAATGAGCAGTTCTTC. Based on the CDR3 plus reference TRBV11-2 and TRBJ2-1, the full variable domain is EAGVAQSPRYKIIEKRQSVAFWCNPISGHATLYWYQQILGQGPKLLIQFQNNGVVDDSQLPKDRFSAERLKGVDSTLKIQPAKLEDSAVYLCASSPRQGHNEQFFGPGTRLTVL.

This clone has only a few counts. The chain uses TRBV7-3 and TRBJ2-2; D is possibly TRBD1 (5 bases). The CDR3 runs 15 residues. Germline CDR1 is SGHTA and CDR2 is FQGTGA. V was shortened by 5 bases and J by 0 bases, with 10 bases between the two germline ends. The CDR3 reads CASSQGPSNTGELFF. The CDR3 nucleotides are TGTGCCAGCAGCCAGGGTCCATCGAACACCGGGGAGCTGTTTTTT.

Here the CDR3 DNA reads TGTGCCTGGAGCGCCGGGACAGGGGCATCAACTAATGAAAAACTGTTTTTT. This codes for CAWSAGTGASTNEKLFF. The V gene is TRBV30, the J gene TRBJ1-4; 10 bases map to TRBD1. The CDR3 contains 17 residues. Germline CDR1 is GTSNPN and CDR2 is SVGIG (reference sequence). V lost 3 bases, J lost 0 bases, and 7 bases stayed unmatched.

The chain combines TRBV15 with TRBJ2-3; tentatively, D is TRBD2 (5 bases). Trimming took off 4 bases at V and 5 bases at J, with 13 bases between the two ends. The CDR3 covers 14 residues. Germline assignment: CDR1 LNHNV and CDR2 YYDKDF (reference sequence). CDR3 in DNA: TGTGCCACCAGCAAGTCAGAGGGAGAAGATACGCAGTATTTT. Amino acids: CATSKSEGEDTQYF. Full variable domain (rest looked up from reference TRBV15 and TRBJ2-3): DAMVIQNPRYQVTQFGKPVTLSCSQTLNHNVMYWYQQKSSQAPKLLFHYYDKDFNNEADTPDNFQSRRPNTSFCFLDIRSPGLGDTAMYLCATSKSEGEDTQYFGPGTRLTVL.

This clone appeared a few times. Other DNA sequences from this sample encode an identical CDR3 as well. The V and J genes are TRBV7-2 and TRBJ1-5; 7 positions match TRBD1. Germline V CDR1 and CDR2: SGHTA, FQGNSA. CDR3 length equals 14 residues. The junction had 2 bases not matched to a gene; V was cut back by 5 bases and J by 1 base. The chain's CDR3 is CASSPTGSNQPQHF. In DNA, the CDR3 is TGTGCCAGCAGCCCGACAGGGAGCAATCAGCCCCAGCATTTT.

This clone was seen more than once but under ten times. The chain's CDR3 is CASSPGQTLYGYTF. The DNA of the CDR3 is TGTGCCAGCTCACCGGGACAGACCCTCTATGGCTACACCTTC. This chain links TRBV18 with TRBJ1-2, with 7 bases aligning to TRBD1. The CDR3 totals 14 residues. The J segment lost 4 bases and the V segment lost 3 bases, leaving 5 bases of the junction unmatched. Germline V gene sequence: CDR1 KGHSH, CDR2 LQKENI.

V usage is TRBV5-5 and J usage is TRBJ2-1; 7 bases match TRBD2. With V trimmed by 2 bases and J by 7 bases, 6 bases remained unmatched. The CDR3 runs to 14 residues. CDR1 is SGHKS and CDR2 is YYEKEE in the germline V gene (reference sequence). Here the CDR3 DNA reads TGTGCCAGCAGCTTCAGCGGGGACCTGAATGAGCAGTTCTTC. Translation gives CASSFSGDLNEQFF.

The V and J genes are TRBV30 and TRBJ2-3; D is uncertain. V was clipped by 1 base and J by 5 bases, with 4 bases between them. CDR3 length equals 11 residues. In germline, CDR1 is GTSNPN, CDR2 SVGIG (reference sequence). The CDR3 bases are TGTGCCTGGAGTGGAGGAGATACGCAGTATTTT. Protein product: CAWSGGDTQYF.

The chain is built from TRBV5-1 and TRBJ2-7; D perhaps matches TRBD1 (5 bases). V lost 7 bases, J lost 5 bases, and 10 bases lay in between. CDR1 SGHRS and CDR2 YFSETQ come from the germline V gene. This CDR3 spans 11 amino acids. Here the CDR3 reads CASSAGNEQYF. DNA for the CDR3: TGCGCCAGCTCGGCAGGGAACGAGCAGTACTTC.

The sample holds a few counts of this clone. The chain uses TRBV30 and TRBJ2-2, with 11 bases aligning to TRBD2. The CDR3 runs 15 residues. Germline trimming cut 5 bases from V and 1 base from J; bases unmatched to any gene: 3. The germline V gene encodes CDR1 GTSNPN and CDR2 SVGIG (reference sequence). The CDR3 reads CAWGLAGLNTGELFF. CDR3 coding DNA: TGTGCCTGGGGACTAGCGGGTTTGAACACCGGGGAGCTGTTTTTT.

This chain links TRBV27 with TRBJ2-7; 8 positions agree with TRBD2. The ends lost 5 bases at V and 4 bases at J; junction bases unmatched: 13. Germline assignment: CDR1 MNHEY and CDR2 SMNVEV (reference sequence). The CDR3 consists of 16 residues. In DNA, the CDR3 is TGTGCCAGCAGTCCCCGGTGGCTAGCGGGCGGTTACGAGCAGTACTTC. Translation: CASSPRWLAGGYEQYF.

This clone has a handful of counts. CDR3 in amino acids: CASSTDRVAYNEQFF. CDR3 DNA sequence: TGTGCCAGCAGTACGGACAGGGTAGCCTACAATGAGCAGTTCTTC. The J gene is TRBJ2-1, the V gene TRBV6-6; 8 bases map to TRBD1. Germline V lookup: CDR1 MNHNY, CDR2 SVGAGI (reference sequence). The CDR3 has 15 amino acids. Unmatched junction bases numbered 5, after V lost 5 bases and J lost 2 bases.

The chain employs TRBV16 and TRBJ2-5, with TRBD1 matching 9 bases. Germline loops: CDR1 KGHSY, CDR2 FQNENV. This CDR3 has 14 residues. J was trimmed by 5 bases and V by 0 bases; bases with no gene match: 1. CDR3 in DNA: TGTGCCAGCAGCCAATCACAGGGGGCGGAGACCCAGTACTTC. This translates into CASSQSQGAETQYF.

This clone was counted between two and nine times. V is TRBV7-9 and J is TRBJ2-7; 7 positions agree with TRBD1. Germline CDR1 SEHNR, CDR2 FQNEAQ (reference sequence). This CDR3 is built from 14 residues. The ends lost 0 bases at V and 5 bases at J; junction bases unmatched: 4. CDR3 in DNA: TGTGCCAGCAGCTTAGCGACAGGGCGCGACGAGCAGTACTTC. Protein sequence: CASSLATGRDEQYF.

In DNA, the CDR3 is TGCGCCAGCAGCCAGGGAGGAGGGCAGAGGGAAAAACTGTTTTTT. It encodes CASSQGGGQREKLFF. The chain carries TRBV5-1 and TRBJ1-4; perhaps TRBD1 as D (5 bases). Germline CDR1 and CDR2: SGHRS and YFSETQ. This CDR3 comprises 15 residues. V was shortened by 4 bases and J by 8 bases, with 18 bases between the two germline ends.

There are a few counts of this clone. This chain connects TRBV5-1 to TRBJ2-3; D might be TRBD1 (6 bases). V was cut by 5 bases and J by 2 bases, with 12 bases left in between. Per germline, CDR1 SGHRS and CDR2 YFSETQ. This CDR3 is built from 14 residues. CDR3 protein: CASRTVGATDTQYF. CDR3 nucleotide sequence: TGCGCCAGCAGGACCGTGGGGGCCACAGATACGCAGTATTTT.

This clone was counted only a few times. The J gene is TRBJ1-2, the V gene TRBV6-6, with 8 bases matching TRBD1. Trimming removed 7 bases from V and 7 bases from J; junction bases left unmatched: 14. Germline V gene data show CDR1 as MNHNY and CDR2 as SVGAGI (reference sequence). The CDR3 consists of 15 residues. CDR3 nucleotides: TGTGCCAGCACTCTCGAGGGCAGGGGGCAAGGTGGCTACACCTTC. This codes for CASTLEGRGQGGYTF.

The rearrangement joins TRBV23-1 to TRBJ2-7; TRBD1 matches 8 bases. TRBV23-1 is known as an ORF, though its function is uncertain. This CDR3 has 17 residues. Unmatched junction bases numbered 15, after V lost 1 base and J lost 7 bases. The CDR3 region has the DNA TGCGCCAGCAGTCAATTCGGGGAGACAGGGGTGGCGAGGGAGCAGTACGTC. Translating it yields CASSQFGETGVAREQYV.

The chain is built from TRBV7-2 and TRBJ1-5, with 8 nucleotides matching TRBD1. Germline CDR1 reads SGHTA; CDR2 reads FQGNSA. This CDR3 is built from 13 residues. With V trimmed by 4 bases and J by 7 bases, 3 bases remained unmatched. As DNA, the CDR3 is TGTGCCAGCAGCTCACACAGGGGGCAGCCCCAGCATTTT. This encodes CASSSHRGQPQHF.

This clone has just a few counts. This chain connects TRBV7-3 to TRBJ2-1; D not certain. Germline lookup yields CDR1 SGHTA and CDR2 FQGTGA. The CDR3 loop spans 15 amino acids. Trimming took 2 bases from V and 0 from J, leaving 8 bases between them. CDR3 sequence: CASSLGPDSYNEQFF. For the CDR3, the DNA is TGTGCCAGCAGCTTAGGGCCAGACTCCTACAATGAGCAGTTCTTC. Full variable domain (outside the CDR3, taken from reference TRBV7-3 and TRBJ2-1): GAGVSQTPSNKVTEKGKYVELRCDPISGHTALYWYRQSLGQGPEFLIYFQGTGAADDSGLPNDRFFAVRPEGSVSTLKIQRTERGDSAVYLCASSLGPDSYNEQFFGPGTRLTVL.

This clone was counted only a few times. The chain carries TRBV9 and TRBJ2-2; TRBD2 agrees at 7 bases. The V gene's germline CDR1 is SGDLS and CDR2 YYNGEE. The trim removed 4 bases at V and 4 bases at J, leaving 7 bases unmatched. The CDR3 spans 15 residues. This CDR3 is CASSPSAGVTGELFF. CDR3 nucleotide sequence: TGTGCCAGCAGCCCCAGTGCGGGGGTCACCGGGGAGCTGTTTTTT.